A selection of T cell receptor beta chains follows, all from one sample in a study of blood T cell repertoires in COVID-19. Using immunoSEQ multiplex PCR, the repertoire was profiled, and TCRdb retains in-frame clones only, with some absent. In the table there are about 12,000 clones, 55% to 85% of which are singletons. Sequences were obtained from peripheral blood. The source of these receptors is a man aged 55-75 years with COVID-19, enrolled during active disease. Both conserved end residues are part of each CDR3. A D gene is named only where the DNA matches it firmly. Rows may omit the clone size; those that give it use once, few, many or a size class.

>14|NA|TRBJ1-2|TRBD1|TRBV6-5
CASGLTGFLRSYTF
>14|NA|TRBJ1-5|NA|TRBV18
CASSVNRVQQPQHF
>14|NA|TRBJ1-4|NA|TRBV6-5
CASSYGRGWEKLFF
>13|NA|TRBJ2-7|TRBD1|TRBV30
CAWSGDRVYEQYF
>15|NA|TRBJ2-1|TRBD2|TRBV7-8
CASSPDGLAGNEQFF
>13|NA|TRBJ1-4|TRBD1|TRBV27
CASSRQGVEKLFF
>14|once|TRBJ2-2|TRBD1|TRBV29-1
CSVEGQGFTGELFF
>18|NA|TRBJ2-3|TRBD2|TRBV19
CASSLTPSGRASTDTQYF
>17|NA|TRBJ1-2|NA|TRBV24-1
CATSDLSSGTNNYGYTF
>13|NA|TRBJ1-5|NA|TRBV4-3
CASSQDPGESQHF
>15|NA|TRBJ2-1|NA|TRBV2
CASSTEWSSYNEQFF
>13|NA|TRBJ1-2|TRBD1|TRBV28
CASHSEGASGYTF
>15|NA|TRBJ1-2|TRBD1|TRBV6-2/TRBV6-3
CASSYSGQGIYGYTF
>13|NA|TRBJ2-1|TRBD1|TRBV13
CASSWDSDNEQFF
>15|few|TRBJ2-5|TRBD1|TRBV7-7
CASSAPGQGRETQYF
>16|NA|TRBJ1-6|TRBD1|TRBV6-5
CASSSGQSSYNSPLHF
>12|once|TRBJ2-1|NA|TRBV6-5
CASTRGGNEQFF
>17|medium-sized|TRBJ1-1|NA|TRBV27
CASSFTGSGWRNTEAFF
>13|few|TRBJ1-4|TRBD1|TRBV7-2
CASSDRQGVKLFF
>19|NA|TRBJ2-5|TRBD2|TRBV9
CASSVGASGSILNQETQYF
>15|NA|TRBJ2-7|NA|TRBV5-1
CASSLNGHGSYEQYF
>18|NA|TRBJ2-1|NA|TRBV3-1/TRBV3-2
CASSQDPLGRSSYNEQFF
>12|once|TRBJ2-1|NA|TRBV7-3
CASSPPTGEQFF
>12|NA|TRBJ1-2|NA|TRBV5-1
CASSLDADGYTF
>15|NA|TRBJ2-1|NA|TRBV29-1
CSAGGGALPYNEQFF
>13|few|TRBJ2-5|NA|TRBV11-2
CASSLLGKETQYF
>15|once|TRBJ1-5|NA|TRBV7-2
CASSLIWGPGQPQHF
>12|NA|TRBJ2-3|NA|TRBV29-1
CSLLPSTDTQYF
>15|NA|TRBJ2-7|TRBD1|TRBV5-1
CASSTDRGLPYEQYF
>15|NA|TRBJ1-2|NA|TRBV18
CASSPPGGGAYGYTF
>15|NA|TRBJ2-5|TRBD2|TRBV11-2
CASSRGLAGGETQYF
>16|NA|TRBJ1-3|TRBD1|TRBV7-8
CASSLPGQGAGNTIYF